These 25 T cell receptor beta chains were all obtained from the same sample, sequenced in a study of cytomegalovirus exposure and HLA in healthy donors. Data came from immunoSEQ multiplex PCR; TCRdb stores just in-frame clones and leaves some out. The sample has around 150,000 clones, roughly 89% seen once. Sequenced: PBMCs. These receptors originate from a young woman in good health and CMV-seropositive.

CDR3 coding DNA: TGTGCCACCAGCAGGGGGGGGTACGCGAACACTGAAGCTTTCTTT. Encoded protein: CATSRGGYANTEAFF. The V call is TRBV15, the J call TRBJ1-1, with D perhaps TRBD1 (5 bases). The germline V gene encodes CDR1 LNHNV and CDR2 YYDKDF (reference sequence). CDR3 length: 15 residues. Trimming took 3 bases from V and 1 from J, leaving 12 bases between them.

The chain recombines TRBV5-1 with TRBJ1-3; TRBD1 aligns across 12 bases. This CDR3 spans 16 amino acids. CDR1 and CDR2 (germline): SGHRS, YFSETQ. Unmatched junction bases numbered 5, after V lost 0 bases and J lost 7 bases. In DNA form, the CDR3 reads TGCGCCAGCAGCTTGGCTCCCGGGACAGGGGGCAACACCATATATTTT. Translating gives CASSLAPGTGGNTIYF.

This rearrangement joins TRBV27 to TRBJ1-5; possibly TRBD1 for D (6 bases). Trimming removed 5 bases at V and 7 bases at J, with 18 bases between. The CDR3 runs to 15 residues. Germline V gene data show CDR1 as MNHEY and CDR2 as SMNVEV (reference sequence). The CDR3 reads CASSVGGRGIQPQHF. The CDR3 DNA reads TGTGCCAGCAGTGTAGGGGGGCGGGGGATCCAGCCCCAGCATTTT.

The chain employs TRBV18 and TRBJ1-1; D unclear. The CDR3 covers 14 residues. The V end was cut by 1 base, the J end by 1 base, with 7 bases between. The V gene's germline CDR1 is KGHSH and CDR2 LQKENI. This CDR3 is CASSPQSGNTEAFF. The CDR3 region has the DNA TGTGCCAGCTCACCACAATCAGGGAACACTGAAGCTTTCTTT.

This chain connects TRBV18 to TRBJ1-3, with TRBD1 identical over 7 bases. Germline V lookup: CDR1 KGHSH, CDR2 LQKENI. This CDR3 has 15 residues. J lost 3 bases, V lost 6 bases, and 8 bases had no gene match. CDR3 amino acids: CASSLDRVLGNTIYF. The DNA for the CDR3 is TGTGCCAGCTCCCTCGACAGGGTTCTTGGAAACACCATATATTTT.

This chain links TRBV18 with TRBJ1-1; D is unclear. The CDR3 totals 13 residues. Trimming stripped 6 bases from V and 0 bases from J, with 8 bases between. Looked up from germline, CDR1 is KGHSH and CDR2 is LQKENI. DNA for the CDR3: TGTGCCAGCTCCCAGACTTTGAACACTGAAGCTTTCTTT. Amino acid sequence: CASSQTLNTEAFF.

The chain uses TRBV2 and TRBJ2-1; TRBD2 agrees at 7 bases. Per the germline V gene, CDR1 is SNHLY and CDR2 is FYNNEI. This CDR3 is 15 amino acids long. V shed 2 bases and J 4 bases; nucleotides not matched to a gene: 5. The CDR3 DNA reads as TGTGCCAGCAGTGAATTTAGCGGGTTTTACAATGAGCAGTTCTTC. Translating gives CASSEFSGFYNEQFF.

In nucleotides, the CDR3 is TGTGCCAGCAGCTTTACCGGGACAGGGAAGACCGAGCAGTACTTC. Its translation: CASSFTGTGKTEQYF. V and J are TRBV28 and TRBJ2-7; 9 positions match TRBD1. Trimming at V came to 6 bases and at J to 6 bases, leaving 12 bases not matched to a gene. Germline CDR1 MDHEN, CDR2 SYDVKM. The CDR3 has 15 amino acids.

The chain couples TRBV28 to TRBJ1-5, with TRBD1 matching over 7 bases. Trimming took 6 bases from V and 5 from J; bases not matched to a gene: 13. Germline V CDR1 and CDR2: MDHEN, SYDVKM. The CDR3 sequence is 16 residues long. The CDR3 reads CASSKPSWDSYQPQHF. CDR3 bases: TGTGCCAGCAGCAAACCTTCCTGGGACAGTTATCAGCCCCAGCATTTT.

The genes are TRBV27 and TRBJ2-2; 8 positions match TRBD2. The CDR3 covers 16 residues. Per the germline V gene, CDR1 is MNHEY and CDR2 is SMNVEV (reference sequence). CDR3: CAFRGQAGGWTGELFF. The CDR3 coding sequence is TGTGCATTCCGGGGTCAGGCGGGAGGATGGACCGGGGAGCTGTTTTTT.

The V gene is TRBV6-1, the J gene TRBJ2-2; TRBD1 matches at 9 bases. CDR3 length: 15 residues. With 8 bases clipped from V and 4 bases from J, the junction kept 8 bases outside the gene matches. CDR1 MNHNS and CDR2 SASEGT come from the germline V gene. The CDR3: CASSRDRVFTGELFF. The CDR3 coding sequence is TGTGCCAGCTCTCGGGACAGGGTATTCACCGGGGAGCTGTTTTTT.

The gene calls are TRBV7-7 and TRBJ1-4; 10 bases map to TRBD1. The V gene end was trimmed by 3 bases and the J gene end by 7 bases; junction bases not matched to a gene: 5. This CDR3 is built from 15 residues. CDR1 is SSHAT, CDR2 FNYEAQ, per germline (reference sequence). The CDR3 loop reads CASSLTGGVGEKLFF. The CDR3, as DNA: TGTGCCAGCAGCTTGACAGGGGGCGTAGGTGAAAAACTGTTTTTT.

The CDR3: CASGKGLGTSADYEQYF. Here the CDR3 DNA reads TGCGCCAGCGGTAAGGGTCTCGGGACTAGCGCCGACTACGAGCAGTACTTC. This sequence joins TRBV5-1 and TRBJ2-7; 10 positions agree with TRBD2. V lost 7 bases, J lost 3 bases, and 16 bases stayed unmatched. Germline-derived CDR1 and CDR2 are SGHRS and YFSETQ. The CDR3 consists of 17 residues.

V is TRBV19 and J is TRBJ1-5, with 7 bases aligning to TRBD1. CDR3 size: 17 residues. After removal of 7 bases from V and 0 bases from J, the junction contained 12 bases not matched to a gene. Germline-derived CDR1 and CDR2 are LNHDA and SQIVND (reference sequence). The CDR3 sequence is CASTPRQGGYSNQPQHF. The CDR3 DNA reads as TGTGCCAGTACCCCGAGGCAGGGGGGTTATAGCAATCAGCCCCAGCATTTT. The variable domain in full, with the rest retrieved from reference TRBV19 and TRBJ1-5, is DGGITQSPKYLFRKEGQNVTLSCEQNLNHDAMYWYRQDPGQGLRLIYYSQIVNDFQKGDIAEGYSVSREKKESFPLTVTSAQKNPTAFYLCASTPRQGGYSNQPQHFGDGTRLSIL.

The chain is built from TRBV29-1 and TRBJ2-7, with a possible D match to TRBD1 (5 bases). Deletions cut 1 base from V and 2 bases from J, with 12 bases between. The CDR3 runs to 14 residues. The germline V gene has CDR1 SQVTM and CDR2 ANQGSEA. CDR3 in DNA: TGCAGCGTTGAAGTGGGCAGGGCCCCCTACGAGCAGTACTTC. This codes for CSVEVGRAPYEQYF.

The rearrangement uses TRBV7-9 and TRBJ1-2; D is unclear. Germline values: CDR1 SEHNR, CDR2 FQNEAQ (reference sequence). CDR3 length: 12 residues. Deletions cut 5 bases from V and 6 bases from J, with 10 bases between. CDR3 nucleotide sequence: TGTGCCAGCAGCCCAACTATGGATGGCTACACCTTC. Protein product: CASSPTMDGYTF.

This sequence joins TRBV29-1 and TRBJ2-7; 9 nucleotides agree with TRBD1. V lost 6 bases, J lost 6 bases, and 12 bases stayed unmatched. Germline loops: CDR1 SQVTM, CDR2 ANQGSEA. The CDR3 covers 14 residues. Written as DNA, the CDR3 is TGCAGCGTCGGCTCCGGGACAGGGCTACTCGAGCAGTACTTC. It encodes CSVGSGTGLLEQYF.

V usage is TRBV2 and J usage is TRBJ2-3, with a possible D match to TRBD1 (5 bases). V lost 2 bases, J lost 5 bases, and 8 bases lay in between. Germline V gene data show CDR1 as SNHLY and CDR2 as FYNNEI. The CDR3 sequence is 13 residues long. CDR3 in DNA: TGTGCCAGCAGTGAACAGGGTCGAGATACGCAGTATTTT. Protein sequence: CASSEQGRDTQYF.

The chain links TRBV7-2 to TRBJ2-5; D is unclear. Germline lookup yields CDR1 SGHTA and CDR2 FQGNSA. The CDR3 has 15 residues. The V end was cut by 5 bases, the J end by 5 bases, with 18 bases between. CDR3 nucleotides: TGTGCCAGCAGCCCACGGAGCGCCGAGAGGGAGACCCAGTACTTC. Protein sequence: CASSPRSAERETQYF. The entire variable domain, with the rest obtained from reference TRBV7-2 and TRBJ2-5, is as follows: GAGVSQSPSNKVTEKGKDVELRCDPISGHTALYWYRQSLGQGLEFLIYFQGNSAPDKSGLPSDRFSAERTGGSVSTLTIQRTQQEDSAVYLCASSPRSAERETQYFGPGTRLLVL.

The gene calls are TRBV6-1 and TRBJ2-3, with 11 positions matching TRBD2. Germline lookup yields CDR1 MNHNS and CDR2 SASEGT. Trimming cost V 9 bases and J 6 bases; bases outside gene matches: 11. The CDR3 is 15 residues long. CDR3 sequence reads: CASNLSGRAKDTQYF. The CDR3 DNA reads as TGTGCCAGTAATCTTAGCGGGAGGGCCAAGGATACGCAGTATTTT.

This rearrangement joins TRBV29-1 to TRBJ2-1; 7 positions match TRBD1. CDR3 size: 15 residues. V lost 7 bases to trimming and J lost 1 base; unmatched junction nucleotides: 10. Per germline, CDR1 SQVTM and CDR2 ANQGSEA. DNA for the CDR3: TGCAGCGCTCCCCAGACAGGGATGTCCTACAATGAGCAGTTCTTC. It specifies CSAPQTGMSYNEQFF.

The CDR3 reads CASSLQQGANTGELFF. DNA of the CDR3: TGTGCCAGCAGCTTACAACAGGGGGCGAACACCGGGGAGCTGTTTTTT. The rearrangement links TRBV5-4 to TRBJ2-2; 8 nucleotides match TRBD1. Losses at the gene ends were 2 bases for V and 0 bases for J; bases not matched to a gene: 3. The CDR3 sequence is 16 residues long. The germline V gene has CDR1 SGHNT and CDR2 YYREEE (reference sequence).

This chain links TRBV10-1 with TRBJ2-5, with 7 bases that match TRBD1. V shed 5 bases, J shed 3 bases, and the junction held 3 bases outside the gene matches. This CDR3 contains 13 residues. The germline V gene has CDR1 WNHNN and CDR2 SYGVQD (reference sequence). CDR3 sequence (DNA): TGCGCCAGCAGTTCGGACAGGAAAGAGACCCAGTACTTC. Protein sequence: CASSSDRKETQYF.

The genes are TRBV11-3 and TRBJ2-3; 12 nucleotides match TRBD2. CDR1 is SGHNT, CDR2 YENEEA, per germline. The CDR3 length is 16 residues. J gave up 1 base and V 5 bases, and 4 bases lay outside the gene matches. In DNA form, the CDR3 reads TGTGCCAGCAGCGTAACTAGCGGGAGGCGCACAGATACGCAGTATTTT. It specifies CASSVTSGRRTDTQYF. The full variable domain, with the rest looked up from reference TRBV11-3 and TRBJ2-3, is EAGVVQSPRYKIIEKKQPVAFWCNPISGHNTLYWYLQNLGQGPELLIRYENEEAVDDSQLPKDRFSAERLKGVDSTLKIQPAELGDSAVYLCASSVTSGRRTDTQYFGPGTRLTVL.

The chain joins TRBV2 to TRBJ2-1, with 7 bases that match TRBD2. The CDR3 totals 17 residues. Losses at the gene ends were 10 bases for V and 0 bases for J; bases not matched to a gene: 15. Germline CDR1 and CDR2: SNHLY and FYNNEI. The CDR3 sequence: CATASGQTRSSYNEQFF. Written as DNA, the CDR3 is TGTGCCACCGCTAGCGGACAAACTAGAAGCTCCTACAATGAGCAGTTCTTC.